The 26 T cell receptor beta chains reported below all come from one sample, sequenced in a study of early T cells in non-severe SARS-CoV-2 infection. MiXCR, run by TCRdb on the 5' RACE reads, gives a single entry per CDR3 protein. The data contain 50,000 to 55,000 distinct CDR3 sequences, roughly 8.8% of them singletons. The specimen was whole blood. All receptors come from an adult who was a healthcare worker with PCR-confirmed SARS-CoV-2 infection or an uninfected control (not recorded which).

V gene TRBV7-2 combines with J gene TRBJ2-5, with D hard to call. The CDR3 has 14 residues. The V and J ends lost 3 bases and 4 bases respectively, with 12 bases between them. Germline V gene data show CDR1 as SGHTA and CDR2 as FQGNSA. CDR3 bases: TGTGCCAGCAGCTTTCAAGGTAGCTCAGAGACCCAGTACTTC. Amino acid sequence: CASSFQGSSETQYF. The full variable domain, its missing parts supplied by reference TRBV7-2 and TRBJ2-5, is GAGVSQSPSNKVTEKGKDVELRCDPISGHTALYWYRQSLGQGLEFLIYFQGNSAPDKSGLPSDRFSAERTGGSVSTLTIQRTQQEDSAVYLCASSFQGSSETQYFGPGTRLLVL.

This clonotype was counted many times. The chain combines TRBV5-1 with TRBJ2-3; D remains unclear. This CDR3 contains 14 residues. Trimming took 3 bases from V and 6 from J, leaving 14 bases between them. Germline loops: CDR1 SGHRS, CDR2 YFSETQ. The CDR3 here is CASSYRKEVDTQYF. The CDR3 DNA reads TGCGCCAGCAGCTACCGGAAAGAGGTGGATACGCAGTATTTT.

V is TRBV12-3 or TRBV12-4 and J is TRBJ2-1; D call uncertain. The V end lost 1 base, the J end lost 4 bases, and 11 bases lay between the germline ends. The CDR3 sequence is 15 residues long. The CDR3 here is CASSLVMAKYNEQFF. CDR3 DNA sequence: TGTGCCAGCAGTTTAGTTATGGCTAAATACAATGAGCAGTTCTTC.

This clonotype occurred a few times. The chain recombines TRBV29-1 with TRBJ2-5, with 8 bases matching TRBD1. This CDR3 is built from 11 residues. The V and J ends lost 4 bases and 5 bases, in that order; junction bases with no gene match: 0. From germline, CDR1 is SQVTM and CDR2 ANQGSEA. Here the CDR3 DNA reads TGCAGCGTTGGACAGGGGGAGACCCAGTACTTC. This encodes CSVGQGETQYF.

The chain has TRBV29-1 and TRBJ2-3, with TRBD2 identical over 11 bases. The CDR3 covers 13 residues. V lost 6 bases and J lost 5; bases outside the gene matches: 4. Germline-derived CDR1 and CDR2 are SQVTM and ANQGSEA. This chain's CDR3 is CSVLAGVVDTQYF. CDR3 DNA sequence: TGCAGCGTACTAGCGGGAGTGGTAGATACGCAGTATTTT.

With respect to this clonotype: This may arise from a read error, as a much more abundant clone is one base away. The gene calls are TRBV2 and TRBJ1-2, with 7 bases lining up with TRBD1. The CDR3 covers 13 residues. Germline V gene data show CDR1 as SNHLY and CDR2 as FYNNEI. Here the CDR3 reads CASRGTADYGYIF. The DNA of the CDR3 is TGTGCCAGCAGGGGGACAGCCGACTATGGCTACATCTTC.

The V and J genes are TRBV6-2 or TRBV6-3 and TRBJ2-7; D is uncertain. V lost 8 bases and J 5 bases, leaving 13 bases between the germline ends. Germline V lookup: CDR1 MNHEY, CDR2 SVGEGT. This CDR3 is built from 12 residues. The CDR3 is CASGISLDEQYF. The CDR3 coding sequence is TGTGCCAGCGGCATCTCCCTCGACGAGCAGTACTTC.

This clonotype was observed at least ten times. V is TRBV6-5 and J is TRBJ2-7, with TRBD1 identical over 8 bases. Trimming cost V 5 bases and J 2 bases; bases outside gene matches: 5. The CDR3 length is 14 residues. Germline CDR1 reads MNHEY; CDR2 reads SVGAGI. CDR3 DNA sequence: TGTGCCAGCAGTCTTGACAGGGGTCCCTACGAGCAGTACTTC. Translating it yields CASSLDRGPYEQYF.

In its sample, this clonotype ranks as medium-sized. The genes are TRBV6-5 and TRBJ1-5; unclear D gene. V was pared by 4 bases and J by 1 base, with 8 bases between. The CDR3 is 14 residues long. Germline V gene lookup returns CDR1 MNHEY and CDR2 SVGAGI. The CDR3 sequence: CASSSKQSNQPQHF. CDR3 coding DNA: TGTGCCAGCAGTTCCAAACAGAGCAATCAGCCCCAGCATTTT.

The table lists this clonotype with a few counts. CDR3 loop: CASTPGSGGPLHEQFF. The CDR3 DNA reads as TGTGCCAGCACCCCGGGGTCGGGAGGGCCTTTGCATGAGCAGTTCTTC. V is TRBV5-4 and J is TRBJ2-1; 8 nucleotides match TRBD2. Germline CDR1 is SGHNT and CDR2 is YYREEE (reference sequence). V was clipped by 6 bases and J by 8 bases; unmatched bases: 16. The CDR3 sequence is 16 residues long.

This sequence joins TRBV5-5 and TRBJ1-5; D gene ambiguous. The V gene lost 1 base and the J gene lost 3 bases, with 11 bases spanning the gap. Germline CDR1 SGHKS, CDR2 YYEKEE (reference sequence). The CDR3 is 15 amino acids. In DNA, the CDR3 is TGTGCCAGCAGCTTGACGGACGCCGTCAATCAGCCCCAGCATTTT. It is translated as CASSLTDAVNQPQHF.

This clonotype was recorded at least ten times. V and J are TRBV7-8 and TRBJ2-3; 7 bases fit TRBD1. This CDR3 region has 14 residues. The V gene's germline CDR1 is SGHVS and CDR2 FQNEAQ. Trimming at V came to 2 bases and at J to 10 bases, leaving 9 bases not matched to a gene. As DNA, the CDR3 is TGTGCCAGCAGCTTACCTGGACAGGAAGGTGCGCAGTATTTT. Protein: CASSLPGQEGAQYF.

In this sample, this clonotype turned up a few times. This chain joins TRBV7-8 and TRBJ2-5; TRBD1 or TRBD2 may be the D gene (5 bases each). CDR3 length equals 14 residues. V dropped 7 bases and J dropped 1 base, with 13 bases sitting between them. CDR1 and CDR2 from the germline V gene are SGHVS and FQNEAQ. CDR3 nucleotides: TGTGCCAGCAAGACCCTCGGGACCCAAGAGACCCAGTACTTC. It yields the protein CASKTLGTQETQYF. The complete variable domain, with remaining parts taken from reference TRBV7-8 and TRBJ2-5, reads GAGVSQSPRYKVAKRGQDVALRCDPISGHVSLFWYQQALGQGPEFLTYFQNEAQLDKSGLPSDRFFAERPEGSVSTLKIQRTQQEDSAVYLCASKTLGTQETQYFGPGTRLLVL.

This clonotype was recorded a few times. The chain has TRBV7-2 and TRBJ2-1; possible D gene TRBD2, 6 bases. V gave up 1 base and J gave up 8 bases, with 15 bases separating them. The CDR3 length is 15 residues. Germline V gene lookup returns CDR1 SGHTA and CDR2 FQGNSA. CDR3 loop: CASSLGAGPADEQFF. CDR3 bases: TGTGCCAGCAGCTTAGGAGCGGGCCCGGCGGATGAGCAGTTCTTC. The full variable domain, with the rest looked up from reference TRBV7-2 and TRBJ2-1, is GAGVSQSPSNKVTEKGKDVELRCDPISGHTALYWYRQSLGQGLEFLIYFQGNSAPDKSGLPSDRFSAERTGGSVSTLTIQRTQQEDSAVYLCASSLGAGPADEQFFGPGTRLTVL.

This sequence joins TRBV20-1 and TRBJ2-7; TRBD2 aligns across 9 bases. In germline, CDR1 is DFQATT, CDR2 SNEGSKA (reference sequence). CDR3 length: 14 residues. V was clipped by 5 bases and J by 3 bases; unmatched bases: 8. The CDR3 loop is CSAYLTSGNYEQYF. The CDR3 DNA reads TGCAGTGCTTACCTGACTAGCGGAAACTACGAGCAGTACTTC.

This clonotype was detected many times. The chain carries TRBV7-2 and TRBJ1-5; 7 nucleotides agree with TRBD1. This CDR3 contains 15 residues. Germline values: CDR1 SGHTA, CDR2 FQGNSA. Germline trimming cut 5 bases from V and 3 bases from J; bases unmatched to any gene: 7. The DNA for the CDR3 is TGTGCCAGCAGCGAGCAACAGGGGTACAATCAGCCCCAGCATTTT. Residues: CASSEQQGYNQPQHF.

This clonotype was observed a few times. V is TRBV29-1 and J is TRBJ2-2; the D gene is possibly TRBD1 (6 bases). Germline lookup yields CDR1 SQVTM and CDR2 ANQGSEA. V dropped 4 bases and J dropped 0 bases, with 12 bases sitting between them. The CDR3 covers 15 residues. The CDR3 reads CSVVGGSSNTGELFF. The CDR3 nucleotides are TGCAGCGTTGTAGGGGGTTCATCGAACACCGGGGAGCTGTTTTTT.

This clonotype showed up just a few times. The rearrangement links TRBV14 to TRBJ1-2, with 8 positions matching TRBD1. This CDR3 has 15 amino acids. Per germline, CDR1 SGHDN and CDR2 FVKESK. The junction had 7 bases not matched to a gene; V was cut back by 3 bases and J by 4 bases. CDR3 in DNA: TGTGCCAGCAGCCAGCAGGGGGCTGGCCTCTATGGCTACACCTTC. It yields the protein CASSQQGAGLYGYTF.

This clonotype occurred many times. CDR3 in amino acids: CASSSPSSTDTQYF. The DNA for the CDR3 is TGTGCCAGCAGCTCCCCATCTAGCACAGATACGCAGTATTTT. The chain links TRBV7-2 to TRBJ2-3; D remains ambiguous. CDR3 length: 14 residues. Germline loops: CDR1 SGHTA, CDR2 FQGNSA. With 4 bases removed from V and 0 bases from J, the gap between germline ends came to 8 bases.

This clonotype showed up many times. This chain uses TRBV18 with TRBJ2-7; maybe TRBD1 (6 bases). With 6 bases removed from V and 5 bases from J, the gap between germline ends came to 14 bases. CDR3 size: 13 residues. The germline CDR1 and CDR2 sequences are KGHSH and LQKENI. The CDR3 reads CASSRGQNDEQYF. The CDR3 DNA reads TGTGCCAGCTCCCGTGGACAGAACGACGAGCAGTACTTC.

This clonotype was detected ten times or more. The CDR3 nucleotides are TGTGCCAGCAGCTTAGGTCAGGTTGAAGCTTTCTTT. Translating gives CASSLGQVEAFF. The chain uses TRBV7-2 and TRBJ1-1; no reliable D call. Trimming shortened V by 1 base and J by 7 bases, and 7 bases separated the two germline ends. The CDR3 is made up of 12 amino acids. Per the germline V gene, CDR1 is SGHTA and CDR2 is FQGNSA.

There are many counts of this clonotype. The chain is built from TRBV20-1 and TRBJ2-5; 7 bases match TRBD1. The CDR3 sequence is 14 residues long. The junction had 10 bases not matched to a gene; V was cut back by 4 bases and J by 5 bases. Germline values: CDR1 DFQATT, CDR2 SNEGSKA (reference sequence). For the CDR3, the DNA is TGCAGTGCTAACCAAGACAGGGTTGATGAGACCCAGTACTTC. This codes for CSANQDRVDETQYF.

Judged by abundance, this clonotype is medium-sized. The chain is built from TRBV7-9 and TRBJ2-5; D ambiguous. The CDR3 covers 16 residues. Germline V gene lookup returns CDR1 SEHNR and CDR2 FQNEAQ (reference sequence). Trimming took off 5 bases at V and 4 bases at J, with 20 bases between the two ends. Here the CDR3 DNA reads TGTGCCAGCAGCCACCTGCTGGACGCTAACCCAGAGACCCAGTACTTC. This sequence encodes CASSHLLDANPETQYF.

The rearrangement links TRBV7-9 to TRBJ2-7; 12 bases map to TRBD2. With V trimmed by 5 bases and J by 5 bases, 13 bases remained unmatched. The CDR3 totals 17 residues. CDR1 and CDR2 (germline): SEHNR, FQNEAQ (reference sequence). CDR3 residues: CASSNLAGGPIVHEQYF. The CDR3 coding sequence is TGTGCCAGCAGCAACCTAGCGGGAGGGCCTATAGTCCACGAGCAGTACTTC.

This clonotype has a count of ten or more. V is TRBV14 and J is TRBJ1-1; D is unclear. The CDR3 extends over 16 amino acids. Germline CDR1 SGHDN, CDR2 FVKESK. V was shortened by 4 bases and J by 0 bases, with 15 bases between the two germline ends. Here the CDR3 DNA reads TGTGCCAGCAGCCCAGTACCCGGGCTCATGAACACTGAAGCTTTCTTT. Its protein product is CASSPVPGLMNTEAFF.

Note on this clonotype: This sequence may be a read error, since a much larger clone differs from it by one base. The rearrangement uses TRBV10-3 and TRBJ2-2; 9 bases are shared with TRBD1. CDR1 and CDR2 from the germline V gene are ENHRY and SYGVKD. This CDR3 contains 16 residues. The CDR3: CAICESDRGDTGELFF. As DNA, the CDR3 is TGTGCCATCTGTGAGTCGGACAGGGGAGACACCGGGGAGCTGTTTTTT.